This TCR beta chain was recorded in a study of blood T cell repertoires in COVID-19. Study-level information: PBMCs, B-cell-depleted T cells, or T cells were the source of the cDNA or gDNA that made up the material.

Per germline, CDR1 MDHEN and CDR2 SYDVKM. V was pared by 4 bases and J by 5 bases, with 17 bases between. The CDR3 consists of 15 residues. This table comes from immunoSEQ multiplex PCR, and its TCRdb copy is limited to in-frame clones, with some not included. The data show hundreds of thousands of clones, around 87% seen once. This chain connects TRBV28 to TRBJ1-1; D may be TRBD1 (6 bases). This receptor was taken from a man aged 25 to 40 who had recovered from COVID-19. Material for sequencing was PBMCs or T cells enriched from blood (not recorded which). The CDR3 DNA reads as TGTGCCAGCAGTTCTATTAGGGGGGGTTCAACTGAAGCTTTCTTT. Its protein product is CASSSIRGGSTEAFF.